Below are 3 T cell receptor beta chains sequenced from a single sample in a study of T cell repertoires in cytomegalovirus infection. MiXCR, run by TCRdb on the reads, gives a single entry per CDR3 protein. The sample holds 150,000 to 200,000 distinct CDR3 sequences; approximately 14% are singletons and the top ten take 20% to 30%. The sample taken for sequencing was PBMCs. The receptors shown here come from a human donor in good health (CMV status not recorded). Some clones in this sample may be carry-over from other donors' samples.

The V gene is TRBV27, the J gene TRBJ1-5, with a tentative D call TRBD1 (5 bases). Germline V gene data show CDR1 as MNHEY and CDR2 as SMNVEV (reference sequence). The CDR3 has 16 residues. Between the trimmed V and J ends, which lost 4 bases and 2 bases, there was a span of 15 bases. CDR3: CASSSDITLGNQPQHF. CDR3 nucleotide sequence: TGTGCCAGCAGTTCGGACATCACTCTTGGCAATCAGCCCCAGCATTTT.

This clonotype was observed at least ten times. The rearrangement joins TRBV27 to TRBJ2-7, with TRBD1 matching over 11 bases. Per the germline V gene, CDR1 is MNHEY and CDR2 is SMNVEV (reference sequence). The CDR3 extends over 13 amino acids. V shed 4 bases, J shed 6 bases, and the junction held 2 bases outside the gene matches. The chain's CDR3 is CASSSGTGGEQYF. In DNA, the CDR3 is TGTGCCAGCAGTTCCGGGACAGGGGGCGAGCAGTACTTC.

The CDR3 sequence is CASSYARGISYEQYF. The CDR3 coding sequence is TGTGCCAGCAGTTACGCCAGGGGAATATCCTACGAGCAGTACTTC. The J gene is TRBJ2-7, the V gene TRBV6-2 or TRBV6-3, with TRBD1 as a possible D gene (6 bases). CDR1 is MNHEY, CDR2 SVGEGT, per germline. V shed 2 bases and J shed 1 base, with 12 bases lying between them. The CDR3 is 15 amino acids.